The clone carrying this T cell receptor (beta chain) was counted a few times. Antigen specificity is unknown. The sample belongs to a study of T cells in Graves' hyperthyroidism and ophthalmopathy. General study results and limits: The majority of expanded thyroid clonotypes above 0.001 also appeared in blood.

V was cut by 3 bases and J by 4 bases, with 7 bases left in between. CDR1 and CDR2 (germline): SGDLS, YYNGEE. The CDR3 has 12 residues. Patients were excluded because of uncontrolled infection, other autoimmune disease, pregnancy or lactation. Every diagnosis used clinical symptoms, serum thyroxine and TRAb, thyroid ultrasound and orbital computed tomography. RNA transcripts provided the source from which TCR beta CDR3 regions were amplified. HTBI primers drove first-round RT-PCR of the TCR CDR3. TCRdb redid the calling of the multiplex PCR reads with MiXCR, one entry per CDR3 protein. The sample includes about 410,000 distinct CDR3 sequences, roughly 15% of them seen just once.

The sequenced material came from blood. The chain joins TRBV9 to TRBJ1-2; D possibly corresponds to TRBD1 (6 bases). This TCR came from a woman in her 30s with Graves' ophthalmopathy. This CDR3 is CASSGRGYGYTF. In DNA, the CDR3 is TGTGCCAGCAGCGGCAGGGGCTATGGCTACACCTTC.